The 13 T cell receptor beta chains reported below all come from one sample, sequenced in a study of T cells in Graves' hyperthyroidism and ophthalmopathy (dated 2019 in TCRdb). The receptor library was made with multiplex PCR. The sequencing machine was an Illumina HiSeq 2000. TCR beta CDR3 regions were amplified from RNA transcripts. The first round of RT-PCR for the TCR CDR3 was performed with the HTBI primer set and the Qiagen OneStep RT-PCR kit. The raw public reads went through TCRdb reprocessing: fastp at Q25, MiXCR clone calling, in-frame beta chains kept. Each CDR3 protein appears once, grouped with its most common genes and DNA. This sample lists around 400,000 distinct CDR3 sequences; 12% to 15% were detected once. Jointly, the top ten make up approximately 19% of the sample. Sample: blood. The receptors come from a woman aged 55-69 years with Graves' ophthalmopathy.

The CDR3 loop is CASSRIAGAGETQYF. In DNA form, the CDR3 reads TGCGCCAGCAGCCGAATAGCGGGAGCAGGGGAGACCCAGTACTTC. The genes are TRBV5-1 and TRBJ2-5; TRBD2 matches 9 bases. The length of the CDR3 is 15 residues. Germline V gene data show CDR1 as SGHRS and CDR2 as YFSETQ. V was clipped by 4 bases and J by 5 bases; unmatched bases: 9. The full variable domain, in which reference TRBV5-1 and TRBJ2-5 provide the parts outside the CDR3, is KAGVTQTPRYLIKTRGQQVTLSCSPISGHRSVSWYQQTPGQGLQFLFEYFSETQRNKGNFPGRFSGRQFSNSRSEMNVSTLELGDSALYLCASSRIAGAGETQYFGPGTRLLVL.

As concerns this clonotype: A much larger clone lies a single base off, so this may be a read error. The chain has TRBV20-1 and TRBJ2-5; 7 bases are a match to TRBD2. Germline V CDR1 and CDR2: DFQATT, SNEGSKA (reference sequence). V lost 6 bases and J lost 1; bases outside the gene matches: 11. The CDR3 runs 15 residues. The CDR3 loop is CSATNEGGAQETQYF. The CDR3 DNA reads as TGCAGTGCAACCAACGAGGGAGGGGCCCAAGAGACCCAGTACTTC.

V and J are TRBV27 and TRBJ2-7; 7 positions match TRBD1. The germline CDR1 and CDR2 sequences are MNHEY and SMNVEV (reference sequence). This CDR3 region has 12 residues. V was clipped by 4 bases and J by 6 bases; unmatched bases: 3. In nucleotides, the CDR3 is TGTGCCAGCAGTTCGGGACAGATCGAGCAGTACTTC. Translated: CASSSGQIEQYF.

V and J are TRBV5-1 and TRBJ2-7, with D hard to call. Germline lookup yields CDR1 SGHRS and CDR2 YFSETQ. The CDR3 runs 14 residues. The V gene lost 4 bases and the J gene lost 2 bases, with 13 bases spanning the gap. CDR3 coding DNA: TGCGCCAGCAGCCCGATTTACCTTACCTACGAGCAGTACTTC. This sequence encodes CASSPIYLTYEQYF.

Only a few counts were recorded for this clonotype. The chain uses TRBV19 and TRBJ2-6, with unresolved D. CDR3 length: 14 amino acids. Germline assignment: CDR1 LNHDA and CDR2 SQIVND (reference sequence). Trimming pared 4 bases from V and 0 bases from J, leaving 4 bases between. The DNA of the CDR3 is TGTGCCAGTAGTACATTCTCTGGGGCCAACGTCCTGACTTTC. Its translation: CASSTFSGANVLTF.

In this sample, this clonotype turned up a few times. The rearrangement joins TRBV5-5 to TRBJ2-7, with unresolved D. V lost 0 bases, J lost 6 bases, and 13 bases lay in between. Germline lookup yields CDR1 SGHKS and CDR2 YYEKEE (reference sequence). CDR3 length: 14 residues. The CDR3 is CASSLEALNGEQYF. For the CDR3, the DNA is TGTGCCAGCAGCTTGGAAGCCCTAAACGGCGAGCAGTACTTC.

This clonotype was counted at least ten times. This chain connects TRBV11-3 to TRBJ1-1; D not resolved. V lost 4 bases and J 6 bases, leaving 9 bases between the germline ends. Germline V gives CDR1 SGHNT, CDR2 YENEEA. The CDR3 extends over 12 amino acids. The CDR3 bases are TGTGCCAGCAGCTCGCCGGGCTCTGAAGCTTTCTTT. It yields the protein CASSSPGSEAFF. The full variable domain, its missing parts supplied by reference TRBV11-3 and TRBJ1-1, is EAGVVQSPRYKIIEKKQPVAFWCNPISGHNTLYWYLQNLGQGPELLIRYENEEAVDDSQLPKDRFSAERLKGVDSTLKIQPAELGDSAVYLCASSSPGSEAFFGQGTRLTVV.

This clonotype has ten or more counts. J is TRBJ2-7 and V is TRBV28; 9 nucleotides line up with TRBD2. CDR3 length equals 13 residues. V gave up 6 bases and J gave up 5 bases; unmatched junction bases: 5. Germline-derived CDR1 and CDR2 are MDHEN and SYDVKM. CDR3: CASRDGTSHEQYF. The DNA of the CDR3 is TGTGCCAGCAGAGACGGGACTAGCCACGAGCAGTACTTC.

This clonotype showed up just once. The chain recombines TRBV7-9 with TRBJ2-1, with D possibly being TRBD1 or TRBD2 (6 bases each). With 2 bases removed from V and 5 bases from J, the gap between germline ends came to 13 bases. Germline V gene data show CDR1 as SEHNR and CDR2 as FQNEAQ (reference sequence). The CDR3 length is 15 residues. CDR3 coding DNA: TGTGCCAGCAGCTTATTGGGGGGCGCCAACAATGAGCAGTTCTTC. Amino acid sequence: CASSLLGGANNEQFF.

The rearrangement links TRBV2 to TRBJ1-2; the D gene is possibly TRBD1 (5 bases). The CDR3 runs to 14 residues. Germline V lookup: CDR1 SNHLY, CDR2 FYNNEI. Trimming left V 4 bases short and J 5 bases short, with 14 bases between. The CDR3 bases are TGTGCCAGCAGTGGGCGGGGGAATCTGTATGGCTACACCTTC. It encodes CASSGRGNLYGYTF.

This clonotype has more than one count but fewer than ten. The V gene is TRBV27, the J gene TRBJ1-1, with D possibly matching TRBD1 (5 bases). V was pared by 6 bases and J by 1 base, with 15 bases between. Germline CDR1 and CDR2: MNHEY and SMNVEV (reference sequence). The CDR3 is 15 residues long. CDR3 residues: CASRGVWGPNTEAFF. As DNA, the CDR3 is TGTGCCAGCAGGGGGGTCTGGGGTCCGAACACTGAAGCTTTCTTT.

This clonotype turned up a few times. V usage is TRBV6-5 and J usage is TRBJ2-1; 7 bases are shared with TRBD2. V dropped 2 bases and J dropped 6; count of bases not matched to a gene: 10. The CDR3 length is 16 residues. The germline CDR1 and CDR2 sequences are MNHEY and SVGAGI. This CDR3 is CASSYGFGEGFNEQFF. CDR3 in DNA: TGTGCCAGCAGTTACGGATTCGGGGAGGGGTTCAATGAGCAGTTCTTC.

The chain has TRBV28 and TRBJ1-2; possible D gene TRBD1, 6 bases. Germline CDR1 reads MDHEN; CDR2 reads SYDVKM. The CDR3 has 14 residues. V was pared by 5 bases and J by 8 bases, with 18 bases between. CDR3 loop: CASSLPQGSRGYTF. Written as DNA, the CDR3 is TGTGCCAGCAGTCTTCCACAGGGCAGCAGAGGCTACACCTTC.